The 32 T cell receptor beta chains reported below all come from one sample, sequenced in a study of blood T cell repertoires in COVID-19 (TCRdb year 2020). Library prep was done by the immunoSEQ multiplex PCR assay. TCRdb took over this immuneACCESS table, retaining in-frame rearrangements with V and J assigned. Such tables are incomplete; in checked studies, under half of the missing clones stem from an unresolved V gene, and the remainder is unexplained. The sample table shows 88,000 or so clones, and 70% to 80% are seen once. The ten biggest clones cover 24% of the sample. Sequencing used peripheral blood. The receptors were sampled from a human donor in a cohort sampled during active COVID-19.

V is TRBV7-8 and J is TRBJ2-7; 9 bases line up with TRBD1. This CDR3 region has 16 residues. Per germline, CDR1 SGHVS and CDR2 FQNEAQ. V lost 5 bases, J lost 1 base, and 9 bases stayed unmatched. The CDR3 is CASSPRQGEISYEQYF. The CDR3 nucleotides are TGTGCCAGCAGCCCTAGACAGGGGGAAATTTCCTACGAGCAGTACTTC.

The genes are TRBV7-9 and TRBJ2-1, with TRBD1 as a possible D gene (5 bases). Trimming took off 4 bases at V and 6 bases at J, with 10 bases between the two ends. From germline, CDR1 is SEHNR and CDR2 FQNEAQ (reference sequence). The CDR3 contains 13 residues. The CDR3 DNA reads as TGTGCCAGCAGCTCCCCAGGGTTCAATGAGCAGTTCTTC. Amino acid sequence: CASSSPGFNEQFF.

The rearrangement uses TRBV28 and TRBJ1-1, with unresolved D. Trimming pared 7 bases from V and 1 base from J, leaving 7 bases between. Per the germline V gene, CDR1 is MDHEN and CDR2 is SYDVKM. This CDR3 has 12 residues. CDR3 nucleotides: TGTGCCAGCAAGGGAGCGAACACTGAAGCTTTCTTT. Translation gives CASKGANTEAFF.

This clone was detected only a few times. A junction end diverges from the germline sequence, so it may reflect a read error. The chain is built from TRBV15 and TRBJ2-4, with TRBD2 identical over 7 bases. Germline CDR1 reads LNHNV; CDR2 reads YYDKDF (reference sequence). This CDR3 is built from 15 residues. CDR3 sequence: CATSTGGGGRGSPDF. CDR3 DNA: TGTGCCACCAGCACCGGAGGAGGAGGGCGCGGGAGTCCAGACTTC. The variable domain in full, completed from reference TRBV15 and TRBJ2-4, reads DAMVIQNPRYQVTQFGKPVTLSCSQTLNHNVMYWYQQKSSQAPKLLFHYYDKDFNNEADTPDNFQSRRPNTSFCFLDIRSPGLGDTAMYLCATSTGGGGRGSPDFGAGTRLSVL.

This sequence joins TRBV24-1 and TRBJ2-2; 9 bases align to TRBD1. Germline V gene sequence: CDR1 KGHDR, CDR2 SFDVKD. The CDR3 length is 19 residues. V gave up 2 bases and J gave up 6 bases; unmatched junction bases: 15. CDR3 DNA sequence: TGTGCCACCAGTGATTACACAGGGGGCCCCACCGGAGAAGCCGGGGAGCTGTTTTTT. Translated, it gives CATSDYTGGPTGEAGELFF.

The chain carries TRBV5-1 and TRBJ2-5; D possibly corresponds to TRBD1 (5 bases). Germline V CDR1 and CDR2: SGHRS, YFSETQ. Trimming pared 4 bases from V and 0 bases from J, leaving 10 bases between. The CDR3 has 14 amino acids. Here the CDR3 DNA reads TGCGCCAGCAGCCCTGGGGCTGACCAAGAGACCCAGTACTTC. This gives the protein CASSPGADQETQYF.

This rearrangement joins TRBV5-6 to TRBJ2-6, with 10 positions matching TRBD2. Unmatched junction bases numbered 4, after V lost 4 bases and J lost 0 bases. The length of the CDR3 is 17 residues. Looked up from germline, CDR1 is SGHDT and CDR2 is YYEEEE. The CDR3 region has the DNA TGTGCCAGCAGCCGGGGACTAGCGCTCTCTGGGGCCAACGTCCTGACTTTC. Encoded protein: CASSRGLALSGANVLTF. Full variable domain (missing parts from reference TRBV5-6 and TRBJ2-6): DAGVTQSPTHLIKTRGQQVTLRCSPKSGHDTVSWYQQALGQGPQFIFQYYEEEERQRGNFPDRFSGHQFPNYSSELNVNALLLGDSALYLCASSRGLALSGANVLTFGAGSRLTVL.

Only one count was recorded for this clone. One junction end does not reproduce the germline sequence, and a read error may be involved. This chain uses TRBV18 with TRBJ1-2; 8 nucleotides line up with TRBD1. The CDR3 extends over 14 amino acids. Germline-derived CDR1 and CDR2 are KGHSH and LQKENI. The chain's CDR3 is CASSEDRGLIGCTF. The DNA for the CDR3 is TGTGCCAGCTCAGAAGACAGGGGCCTCATCGGCTGCACCTTC. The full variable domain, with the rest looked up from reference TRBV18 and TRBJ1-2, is NAGVMQNPRHLVRRRGQEARLRCSPMKGHSHVYWYRQLPEEGLKFMVYLQKENIIDESGMPKERFSAEFPKEGPSILRIQQVVRGDSAAYFCASSEDRGLIGCTFGSGTRLTVV.

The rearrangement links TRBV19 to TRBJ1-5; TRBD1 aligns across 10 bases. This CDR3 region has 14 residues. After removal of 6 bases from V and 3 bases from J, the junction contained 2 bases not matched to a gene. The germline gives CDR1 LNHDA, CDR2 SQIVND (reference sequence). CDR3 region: CASRRQGANQPQHF. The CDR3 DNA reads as TGTGCCAGTAGACGACAGGGGGCCAATCAGCCCCAGCATTTT.

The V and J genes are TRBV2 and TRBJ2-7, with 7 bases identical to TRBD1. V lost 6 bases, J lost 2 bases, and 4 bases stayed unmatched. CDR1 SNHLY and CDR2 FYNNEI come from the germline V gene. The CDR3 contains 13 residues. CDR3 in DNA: TGTGCCAGCAGAGGGACAGAGACCTACGAGCAGTACTTC. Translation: CASRGTETYEQYF.

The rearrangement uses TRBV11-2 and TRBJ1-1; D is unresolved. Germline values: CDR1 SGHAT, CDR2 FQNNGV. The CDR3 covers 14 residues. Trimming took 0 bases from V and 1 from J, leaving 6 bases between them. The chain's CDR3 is CASSLDRRNTEAFF. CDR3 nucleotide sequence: TGTGCCAGCAGCTTAGATCGTCGGAACACTGAAGCTTTCTTT.

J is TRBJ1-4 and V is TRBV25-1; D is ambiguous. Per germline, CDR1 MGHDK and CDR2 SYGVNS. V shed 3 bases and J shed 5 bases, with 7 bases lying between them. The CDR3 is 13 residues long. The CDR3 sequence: CASSELSNEKLFF. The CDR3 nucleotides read TGTGCCAGCAGTGAGTTGAGCAATGAAAAACTGTTTTTT.

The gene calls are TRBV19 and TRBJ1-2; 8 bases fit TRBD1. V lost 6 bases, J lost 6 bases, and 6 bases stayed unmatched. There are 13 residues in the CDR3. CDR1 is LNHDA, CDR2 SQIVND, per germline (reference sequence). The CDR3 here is CASSNGQGHGYTF. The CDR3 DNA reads TGTGCCAGTAGCAACGGACAGGGCCATGGCTACACCTTC.

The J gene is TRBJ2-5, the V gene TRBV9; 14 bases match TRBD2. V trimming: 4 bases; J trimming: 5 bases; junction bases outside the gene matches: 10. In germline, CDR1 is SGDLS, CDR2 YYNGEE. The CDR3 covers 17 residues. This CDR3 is CASSSGLAGVSGETQYF. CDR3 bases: TGTGCCAGCAGCTCGGGACTAGCGGGAGTCTCTGGGGAGACCCAGTACTTC.

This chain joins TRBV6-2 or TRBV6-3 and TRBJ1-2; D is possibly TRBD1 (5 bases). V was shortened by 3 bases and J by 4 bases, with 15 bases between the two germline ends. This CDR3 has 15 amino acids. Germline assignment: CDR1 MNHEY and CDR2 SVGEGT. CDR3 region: CASSYRFQGRYGYTF. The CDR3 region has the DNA TGTGCCAGCAGTTATCGATTTCAGGGCCGCTATGGCTACACCTTC.

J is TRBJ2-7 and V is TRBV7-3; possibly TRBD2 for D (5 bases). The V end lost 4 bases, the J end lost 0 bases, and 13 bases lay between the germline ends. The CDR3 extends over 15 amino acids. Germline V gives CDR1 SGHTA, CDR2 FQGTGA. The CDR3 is CASSSHPGSSYEQYF. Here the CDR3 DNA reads TGTGCCAGCAGCTCACACCCGGGATCCTCCTACGAGCAGTACTTC. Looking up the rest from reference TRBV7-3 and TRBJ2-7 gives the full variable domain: GAGVSQTPSNKVTEKGKYVELRCDPISGHTALYWYRQSLGQGPEFLIYFQGTGAADDSGLPNDRFFAVRPEGSVSTLKIQRTERGDSAVYLCASSSHPGSSYEQYFGPGTRLTVT.

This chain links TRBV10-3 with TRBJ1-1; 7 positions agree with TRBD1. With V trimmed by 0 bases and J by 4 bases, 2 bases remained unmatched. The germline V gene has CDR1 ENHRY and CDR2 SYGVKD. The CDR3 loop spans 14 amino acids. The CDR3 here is CAISESQGGTEAFF. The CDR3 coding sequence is TGTGCCATCAGTGAGTCCCAGGGGGGCACTGAAGCTTTCTTT.

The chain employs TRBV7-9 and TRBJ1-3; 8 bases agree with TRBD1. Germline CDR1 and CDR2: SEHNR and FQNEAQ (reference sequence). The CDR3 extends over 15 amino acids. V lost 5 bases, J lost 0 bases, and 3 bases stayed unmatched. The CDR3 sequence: CASSLDRGSGNTIYF. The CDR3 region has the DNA TGTGCCAGCAGCCTCGACAGGGGCTCTGGAAACACCATATATTTT.

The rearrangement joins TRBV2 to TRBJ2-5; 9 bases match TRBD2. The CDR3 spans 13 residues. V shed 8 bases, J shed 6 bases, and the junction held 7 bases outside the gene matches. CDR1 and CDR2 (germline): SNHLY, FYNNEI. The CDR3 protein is CASAAGGRQTQYF. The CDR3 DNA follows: TGTGCCAGCGCGGCGGGAGGGCGGCAGACCCAGTACTTC.

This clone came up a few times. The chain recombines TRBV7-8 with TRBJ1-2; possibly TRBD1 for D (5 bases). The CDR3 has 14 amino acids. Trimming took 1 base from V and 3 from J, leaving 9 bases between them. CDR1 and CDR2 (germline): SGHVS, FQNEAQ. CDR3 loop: CASSLGGEYYGYTF. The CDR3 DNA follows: TGTGCCAGCAGCTTAGGGGGCGAATACTATGGCTACACCTTC.

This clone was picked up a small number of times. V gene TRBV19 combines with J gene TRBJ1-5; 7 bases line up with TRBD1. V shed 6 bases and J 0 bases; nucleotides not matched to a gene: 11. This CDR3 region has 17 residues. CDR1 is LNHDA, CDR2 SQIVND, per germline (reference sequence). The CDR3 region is CASSGGHRGYSNQPQHF. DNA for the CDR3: TGTGCCAGTAGCGGTGGGCACAGGGGTTATAGCAATCAGCCCCAGCATTTT.

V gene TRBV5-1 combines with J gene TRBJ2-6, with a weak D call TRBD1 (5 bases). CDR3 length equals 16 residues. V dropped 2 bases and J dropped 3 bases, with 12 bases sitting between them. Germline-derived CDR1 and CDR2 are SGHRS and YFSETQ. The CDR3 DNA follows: TGCGCCAGCAGCTTCACCCTCAGGGTTGGGGCCAACGTCCTGACTTTC. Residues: CASSFTLRVGANVLTF.

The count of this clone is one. CDR3 loop: CATSDPSTGMGEKLFF. CDR3 coding DNA: TGTGCCACCAGTGACCCTAGCACAGGGATGGGAGAAAAACTGTTTTTT. The gene calls are TRBV24-1 and TRBJ1-4, with TRBD1 as a possible D gene (6 bases). Germline CDR1 and CDR2: KGHDR and SFDVKD. The length of the CDR3 is 16 residues. V was clipped by 4 bases and J by 8 bases, with 19 bases between them.

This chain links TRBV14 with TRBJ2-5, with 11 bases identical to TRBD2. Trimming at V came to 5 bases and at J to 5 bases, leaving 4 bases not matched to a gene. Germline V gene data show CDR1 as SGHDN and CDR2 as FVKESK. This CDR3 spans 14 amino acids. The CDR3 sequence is CASSKTSGMETQYF. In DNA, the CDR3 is TGTGCCAGCAGCAAGACTAGCGGGATGGAGACCCAGTACTTC.

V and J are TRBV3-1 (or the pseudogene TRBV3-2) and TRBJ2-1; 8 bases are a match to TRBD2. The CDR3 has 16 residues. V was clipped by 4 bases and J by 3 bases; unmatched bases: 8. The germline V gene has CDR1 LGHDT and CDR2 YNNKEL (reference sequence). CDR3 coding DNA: TGTGCCAGCAGCCGTGGTGGTGGGACTAGCTACAATGAGCAGTTCTTC. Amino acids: CASSRGGGTSYNEQFF.

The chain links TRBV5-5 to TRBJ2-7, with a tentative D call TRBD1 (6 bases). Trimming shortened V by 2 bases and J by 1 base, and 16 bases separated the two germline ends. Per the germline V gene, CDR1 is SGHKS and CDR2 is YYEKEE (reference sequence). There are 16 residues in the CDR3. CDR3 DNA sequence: TGTGCCAGCAGCTTCCTACCGGGACACCCTTCCTACGAGCAGTACTTC. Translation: CASSFLPGHPSYEQYF. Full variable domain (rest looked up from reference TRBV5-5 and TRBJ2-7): DAGVTQSPTHLIKTRGQQVTLRCSPISGHKSVSWYQQVLGQGPQFIFQYYEKEERGRGNFPDRFSARQFPNYSSELNVNALLLGDSALYLCASSFLPGHPSYEQYFGPGTRLTVT.

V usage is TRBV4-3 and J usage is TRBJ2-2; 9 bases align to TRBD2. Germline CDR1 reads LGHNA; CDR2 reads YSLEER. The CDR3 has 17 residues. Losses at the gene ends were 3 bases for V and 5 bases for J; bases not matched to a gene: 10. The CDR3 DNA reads TGCGCCAGCAGCCATGGGTTTGGCGGGAGGGGGACCGGGGAGCTGTTTTTT. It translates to CASSHGFGGRGTGELFF.

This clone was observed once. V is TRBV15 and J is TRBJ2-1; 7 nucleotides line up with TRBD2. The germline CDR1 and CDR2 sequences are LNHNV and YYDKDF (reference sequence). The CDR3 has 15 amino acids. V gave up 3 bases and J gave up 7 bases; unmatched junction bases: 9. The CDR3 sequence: CATSSLRAGENEQFF. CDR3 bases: TGTGCCACCAGCAGCCTCCGGGCGGGAGAGAATGAGCAGTTCTTC.

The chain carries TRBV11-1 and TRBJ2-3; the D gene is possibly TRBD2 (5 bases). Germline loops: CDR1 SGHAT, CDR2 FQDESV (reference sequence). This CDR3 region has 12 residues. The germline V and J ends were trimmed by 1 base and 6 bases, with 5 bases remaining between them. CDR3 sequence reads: CASSLGEDTQYF. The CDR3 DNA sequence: TGTGCCAGCAGCTTAGGGGAGGATACGCAGTATTTT.

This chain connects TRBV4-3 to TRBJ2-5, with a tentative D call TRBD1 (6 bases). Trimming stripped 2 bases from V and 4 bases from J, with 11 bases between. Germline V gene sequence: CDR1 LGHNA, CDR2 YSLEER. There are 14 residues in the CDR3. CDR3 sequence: CASSQLQGTETQYF. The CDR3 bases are TGCGCCAGCAGCCAATTACAGGGTACAGAGACCCAGTACTTC.

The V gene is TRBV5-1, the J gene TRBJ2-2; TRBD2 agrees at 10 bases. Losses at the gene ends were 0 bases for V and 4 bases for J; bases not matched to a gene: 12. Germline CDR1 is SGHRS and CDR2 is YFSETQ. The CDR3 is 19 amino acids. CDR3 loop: CASSLVPAGGPGVTGELFF. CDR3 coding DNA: TGCGCCAGCAGCTTGGTGCCAGCGGGAGGGCCCGGTGTCACCGGGGAGCTGTTTTTT.

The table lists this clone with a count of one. In DNA, the CDR3 is TGTGCCCCTAGGGCTAGCGGATCCTACGAGCAGTACTTC. Protein sequence: CAPRASGSYEQYF. The chain joins TRBV10-3 to TRBJ2-7, with 7 bases identical to TRBD2. Germline CDR1 and CDR2: ENHRY and SYGVKD. The V segment lost 11 bases and the J segment 1 base; nucleotides outside the gene matches: 8. The CDR3 runs to 13 residues.